The sequence of this T cell receptor beta chain was determined in a study of blood T cells in healthy people across ages. Study conclusions and caveats: The study regarded diversity estimates from one million T cells as underestimates. Unknown CMV status may confound age-related changes in expanded clones.

To note about this clonotype: Its antigen is unknown.

Trimming removed 6 bases from V and 12 bases from J; junction bases left unmatched: 13. The germline V gene has CDR1 LNHDA and CDR2 SQIVND (reference sequence). CDR3 length: 14 residues. Combining a sample-barcoded 5' primer with a J-beta primer mix, a second PCR ran for 7 to 11 cycles. Via MiXCR, TCRdb re-called the 5' RACE reads, giving one row per CDR3 protein. There are more than 1,400,000 distinct CDR3 sequences in the sample; 35% to 45% occur only once, and roughly 7.9% lies in the top ten. The TCR was taken from a woman aged 18-35 years in good health. J is TRBJ2-1 and V is TRBV19, with 8 bases aligning to TRBD2. Input material: blood. The CDR3 coding sequence is TGTGCCAGTAGAAGGGCTAGCGGGTCCCCCTCGCAGTTCTTC. Residues: CASRRASGSPSQFF.